What follows are 14 T cell receptor beta chains derived from one specimen sequenced in a study of OX40 agonist ivuxolimab in advanced cancers. TCRdb's table, derived via immunoSEQ multiplex PCR, lists solely in-frame clones and lacks some. The table has about 36,000 clones, about 81% seen once. The source material was CD4+ or CD8+ T cells sorted from blood, sampled in a trial of the OX40 agonist ivuxolimab. The receptor set was obtained from an adult with an advanced solid tumor such as melanoma, head and neck, liver or kidney cancer.

The V call is TRBV5-1, the J call TRBJ2-3; D may be TRBD2 (6 bases). Germline assignment: CDR1 SGHRS and CDR2 YFSETQ. Trimming took off 2 bases at V and 0 bases at J, with 13 bases between the two ends. The CDR3 has 16 amino acids. CDR3 region: CASSLVGAGSTDTQYF. The CDR3 region has the DNA TGCGCCAGCAGCTTAGTAGGGGCGGGGAGCACAGATACGCAGTATTTT.

The chain recombines TRBV9 with TRBJ2-5; 7 nucleotides line up with TRBD2. The J call could be wrong; TRBJ2-7 is a better fit for the DNA end. This CDR3 has 14 amino acids. Germline V gene sequence: CDR1 SGDLS, CDR2 YYNGEE. CDR3 bases: TGTGCCAGCAGCCCCCTGGCTAGCGGCTACGAGCAGTACTTC. It translates to CASSPLASGYEQYF.

Only one count was recorded for this clone. This rearrangement joins TRBV4-2 to TRBJ1-2; possibly TRBD1 for D (5 bases). Trimming stripped 4 bases from V and 2 bases from J, with 23 bases between. The germline gives CDR1 LGHNA, CDR2 YNFKEQ. The CDR3 has 18 residues. This CDR3 is CASSRVKGKWEGNYGYTF. The DNA for the CDR3 is TGTGCCAGCAGCCGAGTTAAGGGGAAGTGGGAGGGGAACTATGGCTACACCTTC.

This chain links TRBV2 with TRBJ2-5; 13 bases fit TRBD2. The J segment lost 5 bases and the V segment lost 3 bases, leaving 6 bases of the junction unmatched. The CDR3 covers 16 residues. Germline-derived CDR1 and CDR2 are SNHLY and FYNNEI. In nucleotides, the CDR3 is TGTGCCAGCAGTGAGAGACTAGCGGGAGGCCTGGAGACCCAGTACTTC. Translation gives CASSERLAGGLETQYF.

The V gene is TRBV19, the J gene TRBJ2-1, with TRBD1 identical over 7 bases. This CDR3 contains 14 residues. CDR1 and CDR2 from the germline V gene are LNHDA and SQIVND (reference sequence). The V gene end was trimmed by 5 bases and the J gene end by 8 bases; junction bases not matched to a gene: 9. The CDR3 reads CASSPTGWNHEQFF. The CDR3 DNA reads as TGTGCCAGTAGTCCGACAGGGTGGAACCATGAGCAGTTCTTC.

This clone was recorded only once. The chain joins TRBV2 to TRBJ2-5; D is unclear. The CDR3 has 11 residues. Germline CDR1 reads SNHLY; CDR2 reads FYNNEI. Trimming shortened V by 7 bases and J by 1 base, and 4 bases separated the two germline ends. The DNA of the CDR3 is TGTGCCAGCACGATCCAAGAGACCCAGTACTTC. It encodes CASTIQETQYF. The full variable domain, rest sourced from reference TRBV2 and TRBJ2-5, is EPEVTQTPSHQVTQMGQEVILRCVPISNHLYFYWYRQILGQKVEFLVSFYNNEISEKSEIFDDQFSVERPDGSNFTLKIRSTKLEDSAMYFCASTIQETQYFGPGTRLLVL.

This clone was detected only a few times. The gene calls are TRBV18 and TRBJ1-1; D is possibly TRBD1 (6 bases). The CDR3 runs to 14 residues. The germline CDR1 and CDR2 sequences are KGHSH and LQKENI. Trimming pared 5 bases from V and 2 bases from J, leaving 12 bases between. CDR3 sequence (DNA): TGTGCCAGCTCAGCGACAGGTGGAAACACTGAAGCTTTCTTT. Its translation: CASSATGGNTEAFF.

A single count supports this clone. The chain carries TRBV5-5 and TRBJ1-4, with 10 bases fitting TRBD1. V dropped 5 bases and J dropped 6; count of bases not matched to a gene: 4. The CDR3 sequence is 14 residues long. In germline, CDR1 is SGHKS, CDR2 YYEKEE (reference sequence). The CDR3 nucleotides read TGTGCCAGCAGGGAGGGACAGGGGTATGAAAAACTGTTTTTT. Encoded protein: CASREGQGYEKLFF. The entire variable domain, with the rest obtained from reference TRBV5-5 and TRBJ1-4, is as follows: DAGVTQSPTHLIKTRGQQVTLRCSPISGHKSVSWYQQVLGQGPQFIFQYYEKEERGRGNFPDRFSARQFPNYSSELNVNALLLGDSALYLCASREGQGYEKLFFGSGTQLSVL.

On this clone: This sample includes further DNA sequences coding for the same CDR3. The gene calls are TRBV11-3 and TRBJ1-1; no firm D call. CDR1 and CDR2 from the germline V gene are SGHNT and YENEEA. Trimming pared 1 base from V and 2 bases from J, leaving 5 bases between. This CDR3 has 13 residues. DNA of the CDR3: TGTGCCAGCAGCTTAGGAAAAAACACTGAAGCTTTCTTT. This codes for CASSLGKNTEAFF. The full variable domain, completed using reference TRBV11-3 and TRBJ1-1, is EAGVVQSPRYKIIEKKQPVAFWCNPISGHNTLYWYLQNLGQGPELLIRYENEEAVDDSQLPKDRFSAERLKGVDSTLKIQPAELGDSAVYLCASSLGKNTEAFFGQGTRLTVV.

The chain is built from TRBV7-8 and TRBJ1-3; D is perhaps TRBD1 (5 bases). The CDR3 has 16 amino acids. Trimming took 5 bases from V and 3 from J, leaving 17 bases between them. Germline assignment: CDR1 SGHVS and CDR2 FQNEAQ. The CDR3 coding sequence is TGTGCCAGCAGCCGACCCGGGGCGGACGTTGGAAACACCATATATTTT. Translated: CASSRPGADVGNTIYF.

The chain carries TRBV9 and TRBJ2-2; TRBD2 aligns across 13 bases. After removal of 2 bases from V and 9 bases from J, the junction contained 4 bases not matched to a gene. This CDR3 region has 15 residues. The germline gives CDR1 SGDLS, CDR2 YYNGEE. In DNA form, the CDR3 reads TGTGCCAGCAGCGTGGGGACTAGCGGGATCAGGGAGCTGTTTTTT. This encodes CASSVGTSGIRELFF.

This chain links TRBV19 with TRBJ2-1; 10 bases line up with TRBD2. The germline V gene encodes CDR1 LNHDA and CDR2 SQIVND (reference sequence). The J segment lost 13 bases and the V segment lost 6 bases, leaving 12 bases of the junction unmatched. This CDR3 has 14 residues. Here the CDR3 DNA reads TGTGCCAGTAGATCTAGCGGGAGTATGGGTGCCCAGTTCTTC. Translating it yields CASRSSGSMGAQFF. Based on the CDR3 plus reference TRBV19 and TRBJ2-1, the full variable domain is DGGITQSPKYLFRKEGQNVTLSCEQNLNHDAMYWYRQDPGQGLRLIYYSQIVNDFQKGDIAEGYSVSREKKESFPLTVTSAQKNPTAFYLCASRSSGSMGAQFFGPGTRLTVL.

This chain connects TRBV5-1 to TRBJ2-5, with D hard to call. Germline CDR1 reads SGHRS; CDR2 reads YFSETQ. CDR3 length: 12 residues. V lost 4 bases to trimming and J lost 5 bases, with 9 bases between them. The CDR3 loop is CASSPGPETQYF. The CDR3 DNA is TGCGCCAGCAGCCCCGGACCTGAGACCCAGTACTTC.

This clone was seen only once. The chain carries TRBV5-1 and TRBJ1-1; weak D call: TRBD1 (6 bases). The germline V gene has CDR1 SGHRS and CDR2 YFSETQ. This CDR3 is built from 15 residues. Between the trimmed V and J ends, which lost 5 bases and 3 bases, there was a span of 17 bases. The CDR3 DNA follows: TGCGCCAGCAGTTACGGATCGAGGACAGACACTGAAGCTTTCTTT. Its translation: CASSYGSRTDTEAFF. The full variable domain, completed using reference TRBV5-1 and TRBJ1-1, is KAGVTQTPRYLIKTRGQQVTLSCSPISGHRSVSWYQQTPGQGLQFLFEYFSETQRNKGNFPGRFSGRQFSNSRSEMNVSTLELGDSALYLCASSYGSRTDTEAFFGQGTRLTVV.